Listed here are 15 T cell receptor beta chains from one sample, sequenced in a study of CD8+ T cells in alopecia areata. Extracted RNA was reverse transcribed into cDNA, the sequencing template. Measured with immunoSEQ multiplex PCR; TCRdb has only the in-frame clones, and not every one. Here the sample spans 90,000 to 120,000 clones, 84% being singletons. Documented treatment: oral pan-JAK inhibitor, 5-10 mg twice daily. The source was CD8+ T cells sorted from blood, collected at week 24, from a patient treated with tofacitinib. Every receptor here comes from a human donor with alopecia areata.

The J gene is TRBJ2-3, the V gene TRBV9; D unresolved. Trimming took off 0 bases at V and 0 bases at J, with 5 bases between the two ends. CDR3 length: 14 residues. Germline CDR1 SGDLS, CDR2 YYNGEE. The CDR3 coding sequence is TGTGCCAGCAGCGTAGAAGGTAGCACAGATACGCAGTATTTT. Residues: CASSVEGSTDTQYF.

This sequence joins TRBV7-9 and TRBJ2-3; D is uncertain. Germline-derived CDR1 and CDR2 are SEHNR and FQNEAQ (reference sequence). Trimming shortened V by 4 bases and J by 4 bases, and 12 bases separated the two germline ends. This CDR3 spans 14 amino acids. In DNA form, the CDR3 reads TGTGCCAGCAGCTCCCCGACCTTACCAGATACGCAGTATTTT. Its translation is CASSSPTLPDTQYF.

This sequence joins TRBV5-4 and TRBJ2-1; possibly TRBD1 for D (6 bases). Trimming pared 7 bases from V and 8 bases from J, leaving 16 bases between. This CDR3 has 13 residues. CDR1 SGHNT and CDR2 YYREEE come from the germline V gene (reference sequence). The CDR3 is CASHPFRGHEQFF. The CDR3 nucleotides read TGTGCCAGCCACCCGTTCAGGGGCCATGAGCAGTTCTTC.

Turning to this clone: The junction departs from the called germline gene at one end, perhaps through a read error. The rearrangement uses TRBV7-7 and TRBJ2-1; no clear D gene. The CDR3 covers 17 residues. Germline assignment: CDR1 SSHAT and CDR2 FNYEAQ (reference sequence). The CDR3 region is CASSPSPLGPFENEQFF. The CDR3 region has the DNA TGTGCTAGCAGCCCCTCCCCCCTAGGGCCCTTTGAGAATGAGCAGTTCTTC. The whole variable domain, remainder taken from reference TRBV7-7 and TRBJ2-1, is GAGVSQSPRYKVTKRGQDVTLRCDPISSHATLYWYQQALGQGPEFLTYFNYEAQPDKSGLPSDRFSAERPEGSISTLTIQRTEQRDSAMYRCASSPSPLGPFENEQFFGPGTRLTVL.

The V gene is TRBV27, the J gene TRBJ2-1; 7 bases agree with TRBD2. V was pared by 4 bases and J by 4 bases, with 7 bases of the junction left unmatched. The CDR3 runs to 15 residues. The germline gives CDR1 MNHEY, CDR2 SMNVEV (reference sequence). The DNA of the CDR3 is TGTGCCAGCAGTTGGGCTAGCGGTTCTTACAATGAGCAGTTCTTC. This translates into CASSWASGSYNEQFF.

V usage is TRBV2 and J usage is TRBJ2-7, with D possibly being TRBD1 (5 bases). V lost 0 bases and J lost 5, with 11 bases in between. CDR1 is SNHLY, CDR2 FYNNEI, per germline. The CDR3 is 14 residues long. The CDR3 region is CASSEAGQGNEQYF. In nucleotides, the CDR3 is TGTGCCAGCAGTGAAGCAGGCCAGGGAAACGAGCAGTACTTC.

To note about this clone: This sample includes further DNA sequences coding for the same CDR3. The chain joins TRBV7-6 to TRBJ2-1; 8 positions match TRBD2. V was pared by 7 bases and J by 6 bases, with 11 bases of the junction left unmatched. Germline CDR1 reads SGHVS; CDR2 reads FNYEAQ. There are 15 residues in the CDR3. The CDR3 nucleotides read TGTGCCAGCAACCGGGGGACGGGGGGGCGCAATGAGCAGTTCTTC. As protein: CASNRGTGGRNEQFF.

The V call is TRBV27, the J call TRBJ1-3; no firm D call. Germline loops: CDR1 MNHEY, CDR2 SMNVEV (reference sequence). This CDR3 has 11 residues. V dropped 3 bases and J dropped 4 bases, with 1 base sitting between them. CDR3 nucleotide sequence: TGTGCCAGCAGTTTCGGAAACACCATATATTTT. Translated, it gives CASSFGNTIYF.

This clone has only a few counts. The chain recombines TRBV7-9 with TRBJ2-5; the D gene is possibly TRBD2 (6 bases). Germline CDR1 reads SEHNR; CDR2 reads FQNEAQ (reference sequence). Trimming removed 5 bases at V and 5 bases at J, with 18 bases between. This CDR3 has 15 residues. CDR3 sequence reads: CASSPPGLWRETQYF. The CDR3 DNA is TGTGCCAGCAGCCCGCCGGGACTCTGGCGGGAGACCCAGTACTTC. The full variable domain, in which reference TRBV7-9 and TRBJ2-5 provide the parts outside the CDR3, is DTGVSQNPRHKITKRGQNVTFRCDPISEHNRLYWYRQTLGQGPEFLTYFQNEAQLEKSRLLSDRFSAERPKGSFSTLEIQRTEQGDSAMYLCASSPPGLWRETQYFGPGTRLLVL.

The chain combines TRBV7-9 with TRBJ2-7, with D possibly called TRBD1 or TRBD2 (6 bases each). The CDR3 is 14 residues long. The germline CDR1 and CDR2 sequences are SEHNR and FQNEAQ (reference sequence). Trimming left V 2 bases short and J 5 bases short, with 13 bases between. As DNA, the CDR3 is TGTGCCAGCAGCTTAAGCGGGCAGGGGAACGAGCAGTACTTC. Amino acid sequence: CASSLSGQGNEQYF.

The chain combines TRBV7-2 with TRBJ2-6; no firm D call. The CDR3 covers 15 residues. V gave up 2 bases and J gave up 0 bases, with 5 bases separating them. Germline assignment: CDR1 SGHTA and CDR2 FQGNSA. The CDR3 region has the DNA TGTGCCAGCAGCTTATCTCTCTCTGGGGCCAACGTCCTGACTTTC. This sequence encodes CASSLSLSGANVLTF.

For the CDR3, the DNA is TGTGCCATCAGTGAGATTAGCGGGGGCCACTCCTACGAGCAGTACTTC. This gives the protein CAISEISGGHSYEQYF. V gene TRBV10-3 combines with J gene TRBJ2-7; TRBD2 aligns across 9 bases. The CDR3 is 16 residues long. Germline CDR1 and CDR2: ENHRY and SYGVKD. J was trimmed by 0 bases and V by 2 bases; bases with no gene match: 5.

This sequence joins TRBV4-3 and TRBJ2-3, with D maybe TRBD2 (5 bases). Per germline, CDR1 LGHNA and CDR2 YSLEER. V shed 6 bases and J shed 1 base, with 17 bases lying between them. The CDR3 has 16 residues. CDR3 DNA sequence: TGCGCCAGCAGTTCCGTCCTAGCTGGGGGCACAGATACGCAGTATTTT. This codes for CASSSVLAGGTDTQYF.

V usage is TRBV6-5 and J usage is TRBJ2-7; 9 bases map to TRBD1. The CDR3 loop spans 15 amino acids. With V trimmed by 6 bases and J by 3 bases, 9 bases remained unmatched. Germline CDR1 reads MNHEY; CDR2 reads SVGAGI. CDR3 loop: CASREWTGALYEQYF. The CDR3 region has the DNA TGTGCCAGCAGGGAATGGACAGGGGCCCTCTACGAGCAGTACTTC.

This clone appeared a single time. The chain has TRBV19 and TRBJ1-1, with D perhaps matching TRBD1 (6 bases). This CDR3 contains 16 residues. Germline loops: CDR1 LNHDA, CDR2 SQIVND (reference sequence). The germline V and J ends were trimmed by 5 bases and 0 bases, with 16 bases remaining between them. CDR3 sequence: CASSFGRGPMNTEAFF. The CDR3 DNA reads TGTGCCAGTAGTTTCGGACGGGGGCCTATGAACACTGAAGCTTTCTTT.